The source of this TCR beta chain is a study of blood T cell repertoires in COVID-19. As for the study in general: T cells, B-cell-depleted T cells, or PBMCs supplied cDNA or gDNA.

The authors' processing: How many nucleated cells were present was estimated from reference gene primer amplification. Sequenced by immunoSEQ multiplex PCR; TCRdb stores in-frame clones only, minus some. Clone size and V and J calls were adopted from that table, with D and trimming inferred from the DNA. The repertoire consists of hundreds of thousands of clones, with approximately 88% occurring once and the leading ten covering roughly 12%. Enrolment of Seattle patients took place during active infection, and they were followed longitudinally. Germline V gene lookup returns CDR1 SNHLY and CDR2 FYNNEI. CDR3 length equals 18 residues. Trimming at V came to 7 bases and at J to 0 bases, leaving 9 bases not matched to a gene.

V gene TRBV2 combines with J gene TRBJ2-6, with 10 bases fitting TRBD1. The sequenced material came from peripheral blood. The origin of this receptor is a woman in her fifties or sixties with COVID-19, enrolled during active disease. CDR3 coding DNA: TGTGCCAGCACTTCCGGGACAGGGGCTTTCTCTGGGGCCAACGTCCTGACTTTC. Translation: CASTSGTGAFSGANVLTF.